This T cell receptor beta chain emerged from a study of human T cells and chemical hapten exposure. Study-level information: Patients' scalps got diphenylcyclopropenone weekly throughout the roughly 25-week study. Broader study findings: Sensitizing with DPC caused no change in TCRs above 1 in 1000 frequency.

Germline V gene sequence: CDR1 SGHTA, CDR2 FQGTGA. The CDR3 sequence is 15 residues long. Time point given: patch test 3, about 24 weeks after DPC sensitization. The treatment was: therapeutic diphenylcyclopropenone sensitization with weekly scalp DPC. TCRdb re-derived calls from the RACE reads in MiXCR, one entry per CDR3 protein. The table includes about 120,000 distinct CDR3 sequences, around 11% detected once. Remarks on this clonotype: Its specificity is unknown. This may be a read error, as it is one base from a much larger clone.

The specimen was whole blood, collected in connection with sensitization to the hapten diphenylcyclopropenone (DPC). The chain joins TRBV7-3 to TRBJ2-2; the match to TRBD2 covers 11 bases. This sequence was found in a woman between 50 and 59 years old with alopecia areata. Some clones in this sample may be carry-over from other donors' samples. DNA of the CDR3: TGTGCCAGCAGCCCGGGGACTAGCGGTGCCGGGGTGCTGTTTTTT. Its translation is CASSPGTSGAGVLFF.